The 11 T cell receptor beta chains below all came from one sample that was sequenced in a study of shared clonotypes between healthy human individuals. Generated by immunoSEQ multiplex PCR, the TCRdb table keeps only in-frame clones and is missing some. The table lists about 2.5 million clones, about 90% of them singletons. Sequenced sample: naive CD4+ T cells from PBMCs. The subset was: CD45RA+ positively selected. These receptors all come from a man between 18 and 29 years old in good health. Some clones in this sample may be carry-over from other donors' samples.

The V and J genes are TRBV9 and TRBJ2-7; D is perhaps TRBD2 (6 bases). The CDR3 contains 15 residues. Germline V lookup: CDR1 SGDLS, CDR2 YYNGEE. V was shortened by 0 bases and J by 5 bases, with 15 bases between the two germline ends. The CDR3 DNA reads TGTGCCAGCAGCGTAGGTGCGGGACCACTTGACGAGCAGTACTTC. The encoded protein is CASSVGAGPLDEQYF.

The chain employs TRBV7-7 and TRBJ2-2; 9 bases are shared with TRBD2. Germline CDR1 reads SSHAT; CDR2 reads FNYEAQ (reference sequence). The CDR3 has 15 amino acids. The ends lost 5 bases at V and 6 bases at J; junction bases unmatched: 7. The CDR3: CASSVLAGGAGELFF. In nucleotides, the CDR3 is TGTGCCAGCAGCGTACTAGCGGGCGGCGCCGGGGAGCTGTTTTTT.

The rearrangement joins TRBV6-5 to TRBJ2-7; 10 positions agree with TRBD2. This CDR3 is 16 amino acids long. The germline CDR1 and CDR2 sequences are MNHEY and SVGAGI. Losses at the gene ends were 0 bases for V and 3 bases for J; bases not matched to a gene: 5. The CDR3 DNA follows: TGTGCCAGCAGTTACTCGAGCGGGAGGGACTACTACGAGCAGTACTTC. Amino acid sequence: CASSYSSGRDYYEQYF.

The chain combines TRBV28 with TRBJ1-5; D remains unclear. Trimming shortened V by 7 bases and J by 5 bases, and 9 bases separated the two germline ends. Germline-derived CDR1 and CDR2 are MDHEN and SYDVKM. The CDR3 runs to 12 residues. CDR3 sequence: CASTWGYQPQHF. The DNA for the CDR3 is TGTGCCAGCACCTGGGGATATCAGCCCCAGCATTTT.

V and J are TRBV6-5 and TRBJ2-5; TRBD1 matches at 7 bases. The J call is doubtful: the DNA matches TRBJ2-7 better. This CDR3 has 16 residues. Germline CDR1 MNHEY, CDR2 SVGAGI. In DNA, the CDR3 is TGTGCCAGCAGTTACGAAGGGACAGTTGCGTACTACGAGCAGTACTTC. Residues: CASSYEGTVAYYEQYF.

Only one count was recorded for this clone. The chain recombines TRBV19 with TRBJ1-5, with TRBD1 as a possible D gene (5 bases). This CDR3 contains 15 residues. CDR1 and CDR2 (germline): LNHDA, SQIVND (reference sequence). Deletions cut 7 bases from V and 2 bases from J, with 15 bases between. CDR3 amino acids: CASKQGGRGNQPQHF. The CDR3 nucleotides are TGTGCCAGTAAGCAGGGAGGGAGGGGCAATCAGCCCCAGCATTTT. The complete variable domain, with remaining parts taken from reference TRBV19 and TRBJ1-5, reads DGGITQSPKYLFRKEGQNVTLSCEQNLNHDAMYWYRQDPGQGLRLIYYSQIVNDFQKGDIAEGYSVSREKKESFPLTVTSAQKNPTAFYLCASKQGGRGNQPQHFGDGTRLSIL.

The CDR3 is CASSLGQGAFLNYGYTF. The DNA of the CDR3 is TGTGCCAGCAGCCTGGGACAGGGGGCCTTTCTTAACTATGGCTACACCTTC. This chain joins TRBV5-6 and TRBJ1-2, with 12 bases matching TRBD1. Trimming removed 4 bases from V and 1 base from J; junction bases left unmatched: 8. The CDR3 extends over 17 amino acids. Germline V gives CDR1 SGHDT, CDR2 YYEEEE.

V and J are TRBV19 and TRBJ2-7; 11 positions agree with TRBD2. Germline values: CDR1 LNHDA, CDR2 SQIVND (reference sequence). V lost 4 bases to trimming and J lost 5 bases; unmatched junction nucleotides: 13. The CDR3 spans 17 residues. CDR3 coding DNA: TGTGCCAGTAGTAGGGGGGGACTAGCGGAAGGGTCCCACGAGCAGTACTTC. Translated, it gives CASSRGGLAEGSHEQYF.

This chain links TRBV4-1 with TRBJ1-3; possibly TRBD1 for D (6 bases). The CDR3 length is 17 residues. The V end was cut by 4 bases, the J end by 1 base, with 17 bases between. Germline CDR1 and CDR2: MGHRA and YSYEKL. The CDR3 bases are TGCGCCAGCAGCCTGCGTTCTTGGACAGTTTCTGGAAACACCATATATTTT. Translation gives CASSLRSWTVSGNTIYF.

The chain has TRBV7-9 and TRBJ1-4, with D perhaps matching TRBD1 (5 bases). Trimming left V 5 bases short and J 8 bases short, with 18 bases between. Germline-derived CDR1 and CDR2 are SEHNR and FQNEAQ (reference sequence). The CDR3 is 15 amino acids. The CDR3, as DNA: TGTGCCAGCAGCCCCCAGGGACCTATGGGGGAAAAACTGTTTTTT. Protein sequence: CASSPQGPMGEKLFF.

This CDR3 is CASSQDRPNEQFF. CDR3 nucleotides: TGTGCCAGCAGCCAAGATAGGCCCAATGAGCAGTTCTTC. The rearrangement links TRBV4-2 to TRBJ2-1; D call uncertain. This CDR3 has 13 amino acids. V gave up 0 bases and J gave up 6 bases, with 6 bases separating them. The germline CDR1 and CDR2 sequences are LGHNA and YNFKEQ.